These T cell receptor beta chains were read from a single sample in a study of cytomegalovirus exposure and HLA in healthy donors. Clones were read by immunoSEQ multiplex PCR, and TCRdb kept only the in-frame ones, dropping some. Found here are 140,000 to 150,000 clones, roughly four fifths of them singletons; the top ten hold roughly 10%. Sequencing input: PBMCs. These receptors came from an older woman in good health and CMV-seropositive. The CDR3 runs from the conserved cysteine through the conserved F or W. The D gene is left open where the match is weak. For some rows the clone size is stated as once, few or many, or as a class when expanded; others skip it.

>14|TRBJ1-1|NA|TRBV4-2|NA
TGTGCCAGCAGCCAAGAGCCAGGGAACACTGAAGCTTTCTTT
CASSQEPGNTEAFF
>12|TRBJ2-7|NA|TRBV7-9|few
TGTGCCAGCAGCTTAGGGGGCCACGAGCAGTACTTC
CASSLGGHEQYF
>15|TRBJ1-1|NA|TRBV6-1|NA
TGTGCCAGCAGTGAATGGCTCAACACGAACACTGAAGCTTTCTTT
CASSEWLNTNTEAFF
>14|TRBJ1-1|NA|TRBV19|NA
TGTGCCAGTATCTCCCCCCTCTATGACACTGAAGCTTTCTTT
CASISPLYDTEAFF
>13|TRBJ2-1|NA|TRBV4-2|NA
TGTGCCAGCAGCCTGGACACTTTCCGGGAGCAGTTCTTC
CASSLDTFREQFF
>13|TRBJ2-7|NA|TRBV19|NA
TGTGCCAGTAGTGTTCGGGACTCCTACGAGCAGTACTTC
CASSVRDSYEQYF
>15|TRBJ1-1|NA|TRBV7-8|NA
TGTGCCAGCAGCTTAGAGGGGACTGCGCGCACTGAAGCTTTCTTT
CASSLEGTARTEAFF
>17|TRBJ2-1|TRBD1|TRBV5-1|NA
TGCGCCAGCAGCTTAAACGGGAGGACAGGGGACGATAATGAGCAGTTCTTC
CASSLNGRTGDDNEQFF
>12|TRBJ2-7|TRBD1|TRBV5-1|NA
TGCGCCAGCAGCGCGACAGGGGACGAGCAGTACTTC
CASSATGDEQYF
>13|TRBJ2-1|NA|TRBV5-8|NA
TGTGCCAGCAGCTTGGGAGTCCTCAATGAGCAGTTCTTC
CASSLGVLNEQFF
>16|TRBJ2-3|TRBD2|TRBV11-2|NA
TGTGCCAGCAGCTCATCGCGACTAGCGAGGACAGATACGCAGTATTTT
CASSSSRLARTDTQYF
>17|TRBJ2-2|TRBD2|TRBV4-3|NA
TGCGCCAGCAGCCAAGAAGAAAGACTAGCGTATGCCGGGGAGCTGTTTTTT
CASSQEERLAYAGELFF
>17|TRBJ2-3|TRBD2|TRBV5-1|NA
TGCGCCAGCAGCGAAACTACTAGCGGGAGATCTGGAGATACGCAGTATTTT
CASSETTSGRSGDTQYF
>20|TRBJ1-1|NA|TRBV23-1|NA
TGCGCCAGCAGTCATAGGCGTCTGTGCAGGGACTGGCCCGGGTTGACTGAAGCTTTCTTT
CASSHRRLCRDWPGLTEAFF
>15|TRBJ1-2|NA|TRBV6-1|NA
TGTGCCAGCAGTGAAGCTCCAGGGGAGAACTATGGCTACACCTTC
CASSEAPGENYGYTF
>14|TRBJ2-2|NA|TRBV6-6|NA
TGTGCCAGCAGTTACTCGGGAGAGACCGGGGAGCTGTTTTTT
CASSYSGETGELFF
>12|TRBJ2-7|NA|TRBV6-5|NA
TGTGCCAGCAGTTATAGGGGGTCCGAGCAGTACTTC
CASSYRGSEQYF
>12|TRBJ2-7|NA|TRBV7-9|NA
TGTGCCAGCAGCCGAGGGTGGGACGAGCAGTACTTC
CASSRGWDEQYF
>13|TRBJ2-7|NA|TRBV10-3|NA
TGTGCCATCAGTGATCCCCCCTGGGAGGAGCAGTACTTC
CAISDPPWEEQYF
>14|TRBJ2-5|TRBD1|TRBV4-1|NA
TGCGCCAGCAGCCGTAAGCCAGGGGGAGAGACCCAGTACTTC
CASSRKPGGETQYF
>14|TRBJ2-1|NA|TRBV18|NA
TGTGCCAGCTCACCACGGGAAGGGGGTAATGAGCAGTTCTTC
CASSPREGGNEQFF
>15|TRBJ2-7|NA|TRBV27|NA
TGTGCCAGCAGTTTATCGGGCGGGATGGTCTACGAGCAGTACTTC
CASSLSGGMVYEQYF
>16|TRBJ2-1|TRBD2|TRBV5-1|NA
TGCGCCAGCAGCTTGGACCTAGCGGGAGTTTACAATGAGCAGTTCTTC
CASSLDLAGVYNEQFF
>16|TRBJ2-1|TRBD2|TRBV2|NA
TGTGCCAGCACCCGACTAGGCGGGAGGTCCTACAATGAGCAGTTCTTC
CASTRLGGRSYNEQFF
>16|TRBJ2-7|NA|TRBV28|NA
TGTGCCAGCAGTTTTTTCGGCGGATCAGACTCCTACGAGCAGTACTTC
CASSFFGGSDSYEQYF
>15|TRBJ2-7|TRBD1|TRBV10-3|once
TGTGCCAGCCACCGGGGAGACAGGGATGCGGGTGAGCAGTACTTC
CASHRGDRDAGEQYF
>13|TRBJ1-2|NA|TRBV7-2|NA
TGTGCCAGCAGCCACCAAGAACTTTATGGCTACACCTTC
CASSHQELYGYTF
>15|TRBJ2-2|NA|TRBV30|NA
TGTGCCTGGAGTTCCAGGACTACGAACACCGGGGAGCTGTTTTTT
CAWSSRTTNTGELFF
>11|TRBJ1-1|NA|TRBV20-1|many
TGCAGTGCTAGGGAGAGCACTGAAGCTTTCTTT
CSARESTEAFF
>14|TRBJ2-7|NA|TRBV6-1|NA
TGTGCCAGCAGTGAAGCGACAGGATCCTACGAGCAGTACTTC
CASSEATGSYEQYF
>12|TRBJ1-2|TRBD1|TRBV29-1|NA
TGCAGCTTTGGGACAGTAAACTATGGCTACACCTTC
CSFGTVNYGYTF
>14|TRBJ2-3|TRBD2|TRBV2|NA
TGTGCCAGCAGGACTACCGGGACTAGAGGCACGCAGTATTTT
CASRTTGTRGTQYF
>16|TRBJ1-4|NA|TRBV5-1|NA
TGCGCCAGCAGCTTGTTTGGAGGGTCAACTAATGAAAAACTGTTTTTT
CASSLFGGSTNEKLFF
>14|TRBJ1-5|TRBD1|TRBV28|NA
TGTGCCAGCAGTAAACAGGGGGGAGAACAGCCCCAGCATTTT
CASSKQGGEQPQHF
>16|TRBJ2-2|TRBD2|TRBV4-1|NA
TGCGCCAGCAGCCAAGTTAGCGGGACGAACACCGGGGAGCTGTTTTTT
CASSQVSGTNTGELFF
>19|TRBJ2-3|NA|TRBV4-2|once
TGTGCCAGCAGCCAAGAAAGAAGGCTAAGCGGGTTTGGCACAGATACGCAGTATTTT
CASSQERRLSGFGTDTQYF
>18|TRBJ2-2|TRBD1|TRBV15|NA
TGTGCCACCAGCAGAGAAGGTCCCGGGACAGCGAACACCGGGGAGCTGTTTTTT
CATSREGPGTANTGELFF
>16|TRBJ2-7|TRBD2|TRBV19|NA
TGTGCCAGTATGCGAAATAGCGGGGGTGCTATTGGGGAGCAGTACTTC
CASMRNSGGAIGEQYF
>14|TRBJ1-5|NA|TRBV19|NA
TGTGCCAGTAGCGGGGAGTATAGCAATCAGCCCCAGCATTTT
CASSGEYSNQPQHF
>13|TRBJ2-7|NA|TRBV5-1|NA
TGCGCCAGCAGCACGGACAGCTTATACGAGCAGTACTTC
CASSTDSLYEQYF
>13|TRBJ1-5|NA|TRBV5-3|NA
TGTGCCAGAAGCTATCCCTCAGATCAGCCCCAGCATTTT
CARSYPSDQPQHF
>17|TRBJ2-4|NA|TRBV4-1|NA
TGCGCCAGCAGCCAAGTGGGGCGGTCCTTAGCCAAAAACATTCAGTACTTC
CASSQVGRSLAKNIQYF
>13|TRBJ2-5|NA|TRBV7-3|NA
TGTGCCAGCAGCCCCCCAGGTCAAGAGACCCAGTACTTC
CASSPPGQETQYF
>15|TRBJ1-4|TRBD1|TRBV9|NA
TGTGCCAGCAGCGTAGAGGCCAGGGGGACCGAGAAACTGTTTTTT
CASSVEARGTEKLFF
>15|TRBJ2-3|NA|TRBV7-3|NA
TGTGCCAGCAGCCAAAGTGGCTTTCCCACAGATACGCAGTATTTT
CASSQSGFPTDTQYF
>14|TRBJ2-7|NA|TRBV7-8|NA
TGTGCCAGCGGCAAATTTACCCCCCCTTACGAGCAGTACTTC
CASGKFTPPYEQYF
>14|TRBJ2-1|TRBD2|TRBV27|NA
TGTGCCAGCAGTTCTCTAGCGGGGTACAATGAGCAGTTCTTC
CASSSLAGYNEQFF
>14|TRBJ2-7|NA|TRBV7-9|NA
TGTGCCAGCAGCTTAGGGGTCAGGGACTACGAGCAGTACTTC
CASSLGVRDYEQYF
>12|TRBJ2-5|NA|TRBV7-2|NA
TGTGCCAGCAGCTTGGCTCAAGAGACCCAGTACTTC
CASSLAQETQYF
>14|TRBJ2-5|TRBD2|TRBV5-1|NA
TGCGCCAGCAGCCTTGGGGGGGGTATGGAGACCCAGTACTTC
CASSLGGGMETQYF
>12|TRBJ2-5|NA|TRBV27|NA
TGTGCCAGCAGAAGCAACCAAGAGACCCAGTACTTC
CASRSNQETQYF
>15|TRBJ1-2|NA|TRBV19|NA
TGTGCCAGTAGTACGATGGGACTCCCCGGCCATGGCTACACCTTC
CASSTMGLPGHGYTF